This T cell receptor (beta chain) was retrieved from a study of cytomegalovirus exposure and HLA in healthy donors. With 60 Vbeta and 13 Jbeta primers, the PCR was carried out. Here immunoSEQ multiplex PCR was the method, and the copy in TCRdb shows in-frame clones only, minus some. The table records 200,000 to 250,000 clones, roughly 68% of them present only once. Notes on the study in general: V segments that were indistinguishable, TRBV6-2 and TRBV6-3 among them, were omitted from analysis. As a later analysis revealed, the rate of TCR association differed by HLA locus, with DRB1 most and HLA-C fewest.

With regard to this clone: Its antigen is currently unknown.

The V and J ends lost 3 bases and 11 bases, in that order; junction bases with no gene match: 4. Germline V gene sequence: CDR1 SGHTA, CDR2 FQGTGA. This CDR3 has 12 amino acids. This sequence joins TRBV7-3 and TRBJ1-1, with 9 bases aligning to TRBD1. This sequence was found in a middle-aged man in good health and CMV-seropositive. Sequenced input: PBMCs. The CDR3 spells CASSFGTGPAFF. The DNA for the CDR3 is TGTGCCAGCAGCTTCGGGACAGGGCCGGCTTTCTTT.